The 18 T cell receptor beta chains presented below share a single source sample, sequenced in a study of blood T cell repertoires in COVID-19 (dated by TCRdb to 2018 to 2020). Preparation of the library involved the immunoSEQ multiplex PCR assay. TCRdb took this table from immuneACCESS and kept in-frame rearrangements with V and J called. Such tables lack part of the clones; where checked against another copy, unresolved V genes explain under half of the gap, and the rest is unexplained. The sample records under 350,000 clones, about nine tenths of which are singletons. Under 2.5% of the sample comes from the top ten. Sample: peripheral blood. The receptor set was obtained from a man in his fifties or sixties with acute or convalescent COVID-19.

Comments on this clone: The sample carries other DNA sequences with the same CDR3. The DNA for the CDR3 is TGTGCCAGCAGTAGGAGTTACGAGCAGTACTTC. Translated, it gives CASSRSYEQYF. J is TRBJ2-7 and V is TRBV2; D gene ambiguous. The germline gives CDR1 SNHLY, CDR2 FYNNEI. With 5 bases removed from V and 4 bases from J, the gap between germline ends came to 6 bases. The CDR3 consists of 11 residues.

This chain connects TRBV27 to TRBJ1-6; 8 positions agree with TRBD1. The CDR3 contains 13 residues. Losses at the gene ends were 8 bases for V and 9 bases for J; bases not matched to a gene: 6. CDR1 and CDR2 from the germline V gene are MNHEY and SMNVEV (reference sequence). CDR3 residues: CASGRQGSSPLHF. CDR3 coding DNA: TGTGCCAGCGGGAGACAGGGGTCTTCACCCCTCCACTTT.

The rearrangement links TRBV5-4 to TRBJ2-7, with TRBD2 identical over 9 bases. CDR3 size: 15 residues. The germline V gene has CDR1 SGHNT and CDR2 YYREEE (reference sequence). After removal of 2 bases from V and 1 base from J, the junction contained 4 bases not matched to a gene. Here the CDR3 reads CASSFGSGGSYEQYF. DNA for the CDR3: TGTGCCAGCAGCTTTGGTAGCGGGGGTTCCTACGAGCAGTACTTC.

The CDR3 DNA reads TGTGCCAGCGCCATCACTCGGGACATCGGAAAGCTGTTTTTT. It specifies CASAITRDIGKLFF. The chain combines TRBV18 with TRBJ1-4; D is perhaps TRBD1 (6 bases). CDR1 and CDR2 (germline): KGHSH, LQKENI. The V end was cut by 8 bases, the J end by 14 bases, with 24 bases between. CDR3 length equals 14 residues.

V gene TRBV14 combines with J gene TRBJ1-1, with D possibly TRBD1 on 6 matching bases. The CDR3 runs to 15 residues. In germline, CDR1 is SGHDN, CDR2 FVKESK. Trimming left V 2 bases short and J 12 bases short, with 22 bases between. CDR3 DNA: TGTGCCAGCAGCCAATACGGGGGGGCCTCGTCTAGGACTTTCTTT. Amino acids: CASSQYGGASSRTFF.

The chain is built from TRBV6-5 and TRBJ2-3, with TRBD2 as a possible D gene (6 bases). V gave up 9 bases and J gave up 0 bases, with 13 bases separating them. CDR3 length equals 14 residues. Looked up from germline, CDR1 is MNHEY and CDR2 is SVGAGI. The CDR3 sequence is CASSRGGSTDTQYF. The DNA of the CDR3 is TGTGCCAGTTCCCGTGGGGGGAGCACAGATACGCAGTATTTT.

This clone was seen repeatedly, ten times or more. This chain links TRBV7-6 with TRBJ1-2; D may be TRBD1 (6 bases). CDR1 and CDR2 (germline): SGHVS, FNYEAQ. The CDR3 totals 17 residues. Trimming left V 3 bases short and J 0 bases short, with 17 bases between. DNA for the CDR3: TGTGCCAGCAGCTTGGGGGGGGCGGGGCAAGCTAACTATGGCTACACCTTC. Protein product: CASSLGGAGQANYGYTF.

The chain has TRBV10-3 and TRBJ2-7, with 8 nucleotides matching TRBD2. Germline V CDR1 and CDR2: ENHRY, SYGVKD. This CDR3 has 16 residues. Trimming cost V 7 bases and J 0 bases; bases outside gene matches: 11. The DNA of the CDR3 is TGTGCCATCACCCCGGGATCCAGCGGGAGCTCCTACGAGCAGTACTTC. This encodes CAITPGSSGSSYEQYF.

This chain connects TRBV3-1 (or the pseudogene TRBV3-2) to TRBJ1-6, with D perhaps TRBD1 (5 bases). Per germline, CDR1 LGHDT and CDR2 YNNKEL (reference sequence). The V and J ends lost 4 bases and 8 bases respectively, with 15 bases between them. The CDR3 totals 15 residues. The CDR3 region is CASSRGGTADSPLHF. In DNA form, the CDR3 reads TGTGCCAGCAGCCGGGGCGGGACGGCTGATTCACCCCTCCACTTT.

The DNA of the CDR3 is TGTGCCAGCAGCGTAGCAGGGGGCGCGGATTCACCCCTCCACTTT. This sequence encodes CASSVAGGADSPLHF. The chain couples TRBV9 to TRBJ1-6; 8 bases are shared with TRBD1. This CDR3 is built from 15 residues. V was pared by 0 bases and J by 8 bases, with 4 bases of the junction left unmatched. Germline V gene lookup returns CDR1 SGDLS and CDR2 YYNGEE. Variable domain in full (rest from reference TRBV9 and TRBJ1-6): DSGVTQTPKHLITATGQRVTLRCSPRSGDLSVYWYQQSLDQGLQFLIQYYNGEERAKGNILERFSAQQFPDLHSELNLSSLELGDSALYFCASSVAGGADSPLHFGNGTRLTVT.

CDR3: CATSRAPTAVNTEAFF. The CDR3 DNA sequence: TGTGCCACCAGCAGAGCGCCGACAGCAGTGAACACTGAAGCTTTCTTT. The V and J genes are TRBV15 and TRBJ1-1, with D possibly being TRBD1 (5 bases). Trimming removed 1 base from V and 0 bases from J, with 12 bases in between. Germline CDR1 is LNHNV and CDR2 is YYDKDF (reference sequence). This CDR3 has 16 residues.

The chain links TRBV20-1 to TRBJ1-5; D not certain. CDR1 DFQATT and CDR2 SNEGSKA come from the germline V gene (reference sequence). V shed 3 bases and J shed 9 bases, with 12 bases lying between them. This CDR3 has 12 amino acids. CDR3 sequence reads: CSASSEFLPQHF. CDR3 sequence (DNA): TGCAGTGCTAGTTCGGAGTTTCTGCCCCAGCATTTT.

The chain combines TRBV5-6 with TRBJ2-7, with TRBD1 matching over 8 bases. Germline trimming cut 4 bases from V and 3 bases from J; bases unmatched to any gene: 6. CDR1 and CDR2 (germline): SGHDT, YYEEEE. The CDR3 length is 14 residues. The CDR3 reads CASSLGTGIYEQYF. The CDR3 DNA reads TGTGCCAGCAGCCTCGGGACAGGAATCTACGAGCAGTACTTC.

The CDR3 reads CASSLGVAGELFF. In DNA form, the CDR3 reads TGTGCCAGCAGCCTCGGGGTTGCCGGGGAGCTGTTTTTT. The chain carries TRBV11-3 and TRBJ2-2; D is possibly TRBD2 (5 bases). The V gene lost 5 bases and the J gene lost 6 bases, with 10 bases spanning the gap. This CDR3 comprises 13 residues. Germline lookup yields CDR1 SGHNT and CDR2 YENEEA.

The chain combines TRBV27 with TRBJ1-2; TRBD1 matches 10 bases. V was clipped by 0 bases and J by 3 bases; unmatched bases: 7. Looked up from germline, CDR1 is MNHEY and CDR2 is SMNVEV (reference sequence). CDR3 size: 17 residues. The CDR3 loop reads CASSLSPIGTGDYGYTF. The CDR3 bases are TGTGCCAGCAGTTTATCCCCCATCGGGACAGGGGACTATGGCTACACCTTC.

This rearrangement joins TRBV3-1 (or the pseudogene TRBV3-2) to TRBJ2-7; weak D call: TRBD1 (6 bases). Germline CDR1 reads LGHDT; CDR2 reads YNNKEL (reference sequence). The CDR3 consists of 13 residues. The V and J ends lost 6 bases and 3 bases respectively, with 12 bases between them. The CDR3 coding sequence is TGTGCCAGCAGACTCCAGGGGTTCTACGAGCAGTACTTC. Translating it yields CASRLQGFYEQYF.

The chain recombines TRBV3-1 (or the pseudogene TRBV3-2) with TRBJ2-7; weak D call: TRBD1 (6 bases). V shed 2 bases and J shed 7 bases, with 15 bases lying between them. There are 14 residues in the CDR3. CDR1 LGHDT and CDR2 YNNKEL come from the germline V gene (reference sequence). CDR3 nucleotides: TGTGCCAGCAGCCAAAGGGGGACGTTAGGGGAGCAGTACTTC. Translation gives CASSQRGTLGEQYF.

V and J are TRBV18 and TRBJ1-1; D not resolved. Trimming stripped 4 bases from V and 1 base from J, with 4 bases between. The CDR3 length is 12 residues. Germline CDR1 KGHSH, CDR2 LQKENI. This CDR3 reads CASSHKNTEAFF. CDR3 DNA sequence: TGTGCCAGCTCACATAAGAACACTGAAGCTTTCTTT. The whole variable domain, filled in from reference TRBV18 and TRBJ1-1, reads NAGVMQNPRHLVRRRGQEARLRCSPMKGHSHVYWYRQLPEEGLKFMVYLQKENIIDESGMPKERFSAEFPKEGPSILRIQQVVRGDSAAYFCASSHKNTEAFFGQGTRLTVV.